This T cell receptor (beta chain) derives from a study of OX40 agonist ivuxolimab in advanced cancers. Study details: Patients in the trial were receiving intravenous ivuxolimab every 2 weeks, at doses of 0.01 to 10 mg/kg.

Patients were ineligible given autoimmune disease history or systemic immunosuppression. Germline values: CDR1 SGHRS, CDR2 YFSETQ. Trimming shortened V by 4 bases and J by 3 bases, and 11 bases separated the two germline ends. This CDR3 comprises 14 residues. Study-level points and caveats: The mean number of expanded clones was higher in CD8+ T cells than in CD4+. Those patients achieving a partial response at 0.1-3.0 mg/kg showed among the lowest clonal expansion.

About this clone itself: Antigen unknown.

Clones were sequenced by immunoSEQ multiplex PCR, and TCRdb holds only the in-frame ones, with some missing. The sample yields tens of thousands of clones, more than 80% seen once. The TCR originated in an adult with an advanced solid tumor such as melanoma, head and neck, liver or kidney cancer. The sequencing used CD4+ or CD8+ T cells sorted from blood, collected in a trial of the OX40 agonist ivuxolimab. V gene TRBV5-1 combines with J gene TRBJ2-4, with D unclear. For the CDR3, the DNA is TGCGCCAGCAGCCCGGACGCGAGCAAAAACATTCAGTACTTC. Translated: CASSPDASKNIQYF.